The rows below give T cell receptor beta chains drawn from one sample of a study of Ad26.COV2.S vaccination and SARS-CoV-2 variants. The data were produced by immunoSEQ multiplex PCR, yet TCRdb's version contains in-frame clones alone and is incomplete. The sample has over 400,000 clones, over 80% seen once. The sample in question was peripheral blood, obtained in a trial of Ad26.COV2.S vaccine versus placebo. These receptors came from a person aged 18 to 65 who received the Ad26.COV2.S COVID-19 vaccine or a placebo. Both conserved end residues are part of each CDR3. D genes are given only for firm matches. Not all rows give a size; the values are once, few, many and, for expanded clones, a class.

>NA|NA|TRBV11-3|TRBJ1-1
TGTGCCAGCAGCTCTGCAAACCGACCAGCTGAAGCTTTCTTT
CASSSANRPAEAFF
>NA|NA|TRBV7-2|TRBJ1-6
TGTGCCAGCAGCTTTAGGCGGGATAATTCACCCCTCCACTTT
CASSFRRDNSPLHF
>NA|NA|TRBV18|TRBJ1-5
TGTGCCAGCTCACCGGTTTCAGGGCCGATTAGGCCCCAGCATTTT
CASSPVSGPIRPQHF
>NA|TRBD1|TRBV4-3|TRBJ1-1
TGCGCCAGCAGCCAAGGGACAGGGCCTAGCACTGAAGCTTTCTTT
CASSQGTGPSTEAFF
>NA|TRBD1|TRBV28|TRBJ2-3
TGTGCCAGCAGGCAACAGGGGGCTAGGACGCAGTATTTT
CASRQQGARTQYF
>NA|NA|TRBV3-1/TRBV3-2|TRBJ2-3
TGTGCCAGCAGCGCCGGGTTCCGCACAGATACGCAGTATTTT
CASSAGFRTDTQYF
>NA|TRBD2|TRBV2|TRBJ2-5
TGTGCCAGCAGACAAAGCCCAGCGGGGGGGCCGGGAGAGACCCAGTACTTC
CASRQSPAGGPGETQYF
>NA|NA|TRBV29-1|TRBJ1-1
TGCAGCGTGCAGGGAGTTTCGGTCCAAGCTTTCTTT
CSVQGVSVQAFF
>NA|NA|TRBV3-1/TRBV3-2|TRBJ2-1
TGTGCCAGCAGGCGGAGCTCCTACAATGAGCAGTTCTTC
CASRRSSYNEQFF
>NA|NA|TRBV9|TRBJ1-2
TGTGCCAGCAGCCCCAGGATTGCAGGGTCGGTTAACGGCTACACCTTC
CASSPRIAGSVNGYTF
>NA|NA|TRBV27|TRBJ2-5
TGTGCCAGCAGTTTATACTATCGAGAGACCCAGTACTTC
CASSLYYRETQYF
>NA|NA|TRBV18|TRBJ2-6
TGTGCCAGCTCCCAAGGCTTACCCAACACTGGGGCCAACGTCCTGACTTTC
CASSQGLPNTGANVLTF
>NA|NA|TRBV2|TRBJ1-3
TGTGCCAGCACAGAAGAGTTACGGAACTCTGGAAACACCATATATTTT
CASTEELRNSGNTIYF
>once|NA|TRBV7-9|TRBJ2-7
TGTGCCAGCAGCTTAGGGTACAGGACCTACGAGCAGTACTTC
CASSLGYRTYEQYF